Listed here are 8 T cell receptor beta chains from one sample, sequenced in a study of blood T cell repertoires in COVID-19. TCRdb's table, derived via immunoSEQ multiplex PCR, lists solely in-frame clones and lacks some. Found here are under 500,000 clones, 70% to 90% of them singletons; the top ten hold roughly 1.9%. The sequenced material came from PBMCs or T cells enriched from blood (not recorded which). The receptors derive from a woman aged 18-35 years with acute COVID-19.

This sequence joins TRBV29-1 and TRBJ1-2; TRBD1 might be the D (5 bases). The ends were cut back, 4 bases at V and 4 bases at J, with 19 bases in the middle. This CDR3 region has 15 residues. CDR1 is SQVTM, CDR2 ANQGSEA, per germline. The CDR3 sequence: CSVGPRQPTLYGYTF. The DNA for the CDR3 is TGCAGCGTTGGACCTAGACAGCCGACACTCTATGGCTACACCTTC.

This clone was counted at least ten times. V is TRBV5-1 and J is TRBJ2-1; D remains unclear. The germline CDR1 and CDR2 sequences are SGHRS and YFSETQ. This CDR3 is built from 14 residues. Trimming stripped 0 bases from V and 9 bases from J, with 13 bases between. Here the CDR3 DNA reads TGCGCCAGCAGCTTGGACCCTCAAAGCCGTGAGCAGTTCTTC. Its translation: CASSLDPQSREQFF.

This clone is a singleton in its sample. The chain uses TRBV27 and TRBJ2-1; 8 bases agree with TRBD2. Looked up from germline, CDR1 is MNHEY and CDR2 is SMNVEV (reference sequence). The CDR3 runs 15 residues. V dropped 7 bases and J dropped 8; count of bases not matched to a gene: 13. CDR3 nucleotide sequence: TGTGCCAGCACCATTAGCGGGGAATTGGTCGATGAGCAGTTCTTC. This codes for CASTISGELVDEQFF.

As DNA, the CDR3 is TGCAGCGTTGCTAAGACAGGGACGGGAAACACCATATATTTT. It is translated as CSVAKTGTGNTIYF. The chain combines TRBV29-1 with TRBJ1-3; 7 bases agree with TRBD1. Trimming took 4 bases from V and 4 from J; bases not matched to a gene: 7. This CDR3 has 14 residues. Germline CDR1 is SQVTM and CDR2 is ANQGSEA.

The chain couples TRBV19 to TRBJ1-5; 9 nucleotides line up with TRBD1. Germline V gene sequence: CDR1 LNHDA, CDR2 SQIVND (reference sequence). V was pared by 1 base and J by 6 bases, with 4 bases of the junction left unmatched. The CDR3 sequence is 15 residues long. In DNA form, the CDR3 reads TGTGCCAGTAGTATAGGGACAGGGGTTAGTCAGCCCCAGCATTTT. Encoded protein: CASSIGTGVSQPQHF.

This sequence joins TRBV12-5 and TRBJ2-3; TRBD1 aligns across 7 bases. There are 14 residues in the CDR3. CDR1 LGHNT and CDR2 FRNRAP come from the germline V gene. V gave up 7 bases and J gave up 5 bases; unmatched junction bases: 9. This CDR3 is CASVRDSLGDTQYF. The CDR3 coding sequence is TGTGCTAGTGTTCGGGACAGTCTGGGAGATACGCAGTATTTT.

The table lists this clone with a count of one. The V call is TRBV27, the J call TRBJ1-4, with TRBD1 matching over 9 bases. Germline V gene sequence: CDR1 MNHEY, CDR2 SMNVEV (reference sequence). V lost 7 bases and J lost 4; bases outside the gene matches: 10. This CDR3 is built from 16 residues. For the CDR3, the DNA is TGTGCCAGCAAACGGACAGGGGAGGTTATTAATGAAAAACTGTTTTTT. Translated: CASKRTGEVINEKLFF.

V is TRBV10-2 and J is TRBJ2-7; a weak D match, TRBD1 (6 bases). The CDR3 is 15 amino acids. Trimming left V 3 bases short and J 6 bases short, with 18 bases between. CDR1 and CDR2 (germline): WSHSY, SAAADI. The CDR3 protein is CASSEGPGVSGEQYF. The CDR3 bases are TGCGCCAGCAGTGAAGGGCCAGGGGTATCGGGCGAGCAGTACTTC.